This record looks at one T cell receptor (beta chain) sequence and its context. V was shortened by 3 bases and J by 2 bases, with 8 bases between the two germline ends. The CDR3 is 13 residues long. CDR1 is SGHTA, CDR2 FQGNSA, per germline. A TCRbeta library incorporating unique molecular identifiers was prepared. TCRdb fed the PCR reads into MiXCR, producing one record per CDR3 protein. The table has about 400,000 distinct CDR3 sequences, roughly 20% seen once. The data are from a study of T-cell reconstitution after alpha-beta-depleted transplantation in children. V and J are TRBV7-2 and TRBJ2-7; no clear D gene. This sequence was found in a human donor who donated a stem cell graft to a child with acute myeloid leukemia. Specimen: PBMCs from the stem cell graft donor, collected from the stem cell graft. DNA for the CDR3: TGTGCCAGCAGCTTGGAGAGCACCTACGAGCAGTACTTC. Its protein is CASSLESTYEQYF.